These 18 T cell receptor beta chains were all obtained from the same sample, sequenced in a study of PD-1 blockade in classical Hodgkin lymphoma. This sample's time point: cycle 4 day 1 (C4D1), after 5 to 7 weeks of nivolumab. Every one of the patients relapsed after autologous stem cell transplantation (brentuximab vedotin exposure was variable). Method: immunoSEQ multiplex PCR; TCRdb's copy keeps in-frame clones and lacks some. The repertoire holds approximately 110,000 clones, around 90% seen once, with around 17% in the top ten. The sample in question was peripheral blood mononuclear cells (PBMCs), obtained before the fourth cycle of nivolumab. The origin of the receptors is a human donor with classical Hodgkin lymphoma.

The V gene is TRBV19, the J gene TRBJ2-7; 7 nucleotides line up with TRBD1. With V trimmed by 4 bases and J by 2 bases, 8 bases remained unmatched. CDR3 size: 15 residues. Germline V gene sequence: CDR1 LNHDA, CDR2 SQIVND (reference sequence). The CDR3 sequence is CASSNPHGTAYEQYF. The DNA of the CDR3 is TGTGCCAGTAGTAACCCCCACGGGACAGCCTACGAGCAGTACTTC.

This chain joins TRBV19 and TRBJ1-5, with D perhaps matching TRBD1 (5 bases). The germline V gene has CDR1 LNHDA and CDR2 SQIVND (reference sequence). The V gene lost 2 bases and the J gene lost 6 bases, with 20 bases spanning the gap. The CDR3 has 17 amino acids. DNA for the CDR3: TGTGCCAGTAGTATAAGGGGCGCCTCTTTTACACGTCAGCCCCAGCATTTT. Translating gives CASSIRGASFTRQPQHF. The full variable domain, in which reference TRBV19 and TRBJ1-5 provide the parts outside the CDR3, is DGGITQSPKYLFRKEGQNVTLSCEQNLNHDAMYWYRQDPGQGLRLIYYSQIVNDFQKGDIAEGYSVSREKKESFPLTVTSAQKNPTAFYLCASSIRGASFTRQPQHFGDGTRLSIL.

The chain combines TRBV29-1 with TRBJ2-7; 9 bases agree with TRBD1. This CDR3 comprises 13 residues. The germline CDR1 and CDR2 sequences are SQVTM and ANQGSEA. Trimming removed 5 bases from V and 6 bases from J; junction bases left unmatched: 8. The CDR3 DNA reads TGCAGCGTTCCGGGACAGGGCGTACTCGAGCAGTACTTC. Amino acids: CSVPGQGVLEQYF.

This clone was seen once. The chain has TRBV6-1 and TRBJ1-3; D not resolved. The germline V and J ends were trimmed by 6 bases and 4 bases, with 10 bases remaining between them. The length of the CDR3 is 13 residues. CDR1 and CDR2 (germline): MNHNS, SASEGT. The chain's CDR3 is CASRREGGNTIYF. The CDR3 region has the DNA TGTGCCAGCAGGCGGGAGGGAGGAAACACCATATATTTT.

The V and J genes are TRBV6-5 and TRBJ1-2; TRBD1 agrees at 7 bases. V shed 6 bases and J 3 bases; nucleotides not matched to a gene: 4. Germline assignment: CDR1 MNHEY and CDR2 SVGAGI. CDR3 length: 13 residues. CDR3 sequence: CASRPGTDYGYTF. CDR3 nucleotide sequence: TGTGCCAGCAGACCCGGGACAGACTATGGCTACACCTTC.

The chain couples TRBV27 to TRBJ2-7, with D unresolved. V shed 2 bases and J shed 6 bases, with 14 bases lying between them. CDR1 is MNHEY, CDR2 SMNVEV, per germline (reference sequence). The CDR3 spans 14 residues. CDR3 bases: TGTGCCAGCAGTTTAATTCCCGGACCCACCGAGCAGTACTTC. Translation: CASSLIPGPTEQYF.

This clone was seen once. The chain uses TRBV6-5 and TRBJ2-7; 7 nucleotides align to TRBD1. This CDR3 has 15 residues. The V segment lost 5 bases and the J segment 2 bases; nucleotides outside the gene matches: 9. Per germline, CDR1 MNHEY and CDR2 SVGAGI. CDR3: CASSGRTGIPYEQYF. In DNA form, the CDR3 reads TGTGCCAGCAGTGGCCGGACAGGCATACCCTACGAGCAGTACTTC.

The V call is TRBV29-1, the J call TRBJ2-7, with TRBD2 as a possible D gene (5 bases). Germline CDR1 and CDR2: SQVTM and ANQGSEA. Trimming left V 3 bases short and J 6 bases short, with 18 bases between. This CDR3 has 14 amino acids. CDR3 DNA sequence: TGCAGCGTTGAGAGTGAGAGGGTACAAGGCGAGCAGTACTTC. It is translated as CSVESERVQGEQYF.

The chain links TRBV11-2 to TRBJ2-7; the D call may be TRBD1 or TRBD2 (5 bases each). The CDR3 sequence is 13 residues long. Deletions cut 5 bases from V and 7 bases from J, with 15 bases between. Germline V lookup: CDR1 SGHAT, CDR2 FQNNGV. The CDR3 sequence: CASSPGLQGEQYF. DNA of the CDR3: TGTGCCAGCAGCCCCGGACTCCAGGGAGAGCAGTACTTC.

The CDR3 loop is CAWSVRSRAFIAKNIQYF. CDR3 DNA sequence: TGTGCCTGGAGTGTACGATCCAGGGCCTTCATAGCCAAAAACATTCAGTACTTC. The chain is built from TRBV30 and TRBJ2-4; maybe TRBD1 (5 bases). Germline-derived CDR1 and CDR2 are GTSNPN and SVGIG (reference sequence). The CDR3 runs to 18 residues. The V and J ends lost 0 bases and 0 bases respectively, with 18 bases between them.

The gene calls are TRBV19 and TRBJ1-2; TRBD1 is a possible D gene (5 bases). The V end lost 7 bases, the J end lost 2 bases, and 17 bases lay between the germline ends. CDR3 length equals 15 residues. CDR1 is LNHDA, CDR2 SQIVND, per germline (reference sequence). The CDR3 spells CASTSGTPNNYGYTF. CDR3 nucleotides: TGTGCCAGTACCTCCGGGACGCCCAACAACTATGGCTACACCTTC.

The chain has TRBV11-2 and TRBJ1-3; D not resolved. With 0 bases removed from V and 0 bases from J, the gap between germline ends came to 6 bases. This CDR3 contains 15 residues. Per the germline V gene, CDR1 is SGHAT and CDR2 is FQNNGV. As DNA, the CDR3 is TGTGCCAGCAGCTTAGAGGGGAGCTCTGGAAACACCATATATTTT. Protein product: CASSLEGSSGNTIYF.

This clone was detected a few times. The V call is TRBV2, the J call TRBJ2-1, with 12 bases fitting TRBD2. The CDR3 consists of 15 residues. V lost 7 bases to trimming and J lost 5 bases; unmatched junction nucleotides: 6. CDR1 and CDR2 from the germline V gene are SNHLY and FYNNEI. CDR3 nucleotides: TGTGCCAGCAATAGACTAGCGGGAGTTAACAATGAGCAGTTCTTC. Residues: CASNRLAGVNNEQFF.

The chain joins TRBV6-5 to TRBJ2-7; D not certain. The ends were cut back, 7 bases at V and 3 bases at J, with 19 bases in the middle. The CDR3 spans 15 residues. The germline CDR1 and CDR2 sequences are MNHEY and SVGAGI. The CDR3: CASTRSVTGRYEQYF. CDR3 sequence (DNA): TGTGCCAGCACTCGATCAGTGACTGGCCGCTACGAGCAGTACTTC.

This clone showed up just once. The chain couples TRBV2 to TRBJ2-3; 10 nucleotides match TRBD2. Germline V lookup: CDR1 SNHLY, CDR2 FYNNEI. V lost 7 bases, J lost 4 bases, and 8 bases stayed unmatched. The CDR3 has 15 amino acids. CDR3 amino acids: CASNFAGLASDTQYF. CDR3 sequence (DNA): TGTGCCAGCAATTTTGCGGGACTAGCGTCAGATACGCAGTATTTT.

The chain uses TRBV28 and TRBJ2-2; D is possibly TRBD2 (6 bases). CDR3 size: 17 residues. Germline V gene data show CDR1 as MDHEN and CDR2 as SYDVKM. Trimming removed 2 bases at V and 5 bases at J, with 18 bases between. CDR3 sequence: CASSLPGEAPGTGELFF. The CDR3 DNA reads TGTGCCAGCAGTTTACCGGGGGAGGCCCCGGGGACCGGGGAGCTGTTTTTT.

CDR3 bases: TGTGCCAGCAGGGGGACTAGCGGGAGGGTAGTTTACAATGAGCAGTTCTTC. Translating gives CASRGTSGRVVYNEQFF. The chain employs TRBV2 and TRBJ2-1; 16 bases are shared with TRBD2. CDR3 length equals 17 residues. Per germline, CDR1 SNHLY and CDR2 FYNNEI. J lost 4 bases, V lost 6 bases, and 6 bases had no gene match.

The chain employs TRBV4-3 and TRBJ2-7; D is possibly TRBD1 (6 bases). The CDR3 totals 14 residues. The V and J ends lost 4 bases and 0 bases respectively, with 10 bases between them. The germline V gene encodes CDR1 LGHNA and CDR2 YSLEER. The CDR3 DNA reads TGCGCCAGCAGCCTGAGGACAGTCTCCTACGAGCAGTACTTC. This encodes CASSLRTVSYEQYF.